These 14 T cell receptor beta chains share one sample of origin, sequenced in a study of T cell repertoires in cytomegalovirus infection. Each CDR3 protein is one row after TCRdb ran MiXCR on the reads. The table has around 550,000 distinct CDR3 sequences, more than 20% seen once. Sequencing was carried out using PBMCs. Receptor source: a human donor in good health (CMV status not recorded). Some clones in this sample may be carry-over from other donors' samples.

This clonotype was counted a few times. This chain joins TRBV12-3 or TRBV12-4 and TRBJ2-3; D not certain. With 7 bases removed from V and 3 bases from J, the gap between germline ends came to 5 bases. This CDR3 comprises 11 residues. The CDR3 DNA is TGTGCCAGCACGGCGACAGATACGCAGTATTTT. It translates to CASTATDTQYF.

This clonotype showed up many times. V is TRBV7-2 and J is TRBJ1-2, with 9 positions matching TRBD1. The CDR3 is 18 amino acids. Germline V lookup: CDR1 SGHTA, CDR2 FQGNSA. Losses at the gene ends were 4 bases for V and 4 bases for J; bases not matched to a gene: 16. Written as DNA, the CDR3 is TGTGCCAGCAGCTCCCGCACCGTACTGACAGGGGGGACCTATGGCTACACCTTC. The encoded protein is CASSSRTVLTGGTYGYTF.

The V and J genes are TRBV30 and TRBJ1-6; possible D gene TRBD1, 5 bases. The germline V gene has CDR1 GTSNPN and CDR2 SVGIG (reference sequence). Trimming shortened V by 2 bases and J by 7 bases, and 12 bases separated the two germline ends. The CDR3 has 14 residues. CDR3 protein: CAWSTQGGNSPLHF. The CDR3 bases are TGTGCCTGGAGTACGCAGGGCGGGAATTCACCCCTCCACTTT.

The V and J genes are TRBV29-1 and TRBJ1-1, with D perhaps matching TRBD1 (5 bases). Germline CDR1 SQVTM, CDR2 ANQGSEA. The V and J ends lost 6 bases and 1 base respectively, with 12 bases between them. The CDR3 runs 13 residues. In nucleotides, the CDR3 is TGCAGCGTCAACGACGGACAGAACACTGAAGCTTTCTTT. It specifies CSVNDGQNTEAFF.

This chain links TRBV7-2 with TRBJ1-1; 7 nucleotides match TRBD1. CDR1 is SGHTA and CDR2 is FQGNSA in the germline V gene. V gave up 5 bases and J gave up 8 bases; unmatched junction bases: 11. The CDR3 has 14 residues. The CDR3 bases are TGTGCCAGCAGCCCACCGGGACAGCTACCCGAAGCTTTCTTT. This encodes CASSPPGQLPEAFF.

Here the CDR3 reads CASSETSGLGNQPQHF. CDR3 nucleotide sequence: TGTGCCAGCTCCGAAACGAGCGGGCTCGGCAATCAGCCCCAGCATTTT. The rearrangement uses TRBV18 and TRBJ1-5; unclear D gene. V lost 6 bases to trimming and J lost 2 bases, with 17 bases between them. Germline lookup yields CDR1 KGHSH and CDR2 LQKENI. This CDR3 spans 16 amino acids.

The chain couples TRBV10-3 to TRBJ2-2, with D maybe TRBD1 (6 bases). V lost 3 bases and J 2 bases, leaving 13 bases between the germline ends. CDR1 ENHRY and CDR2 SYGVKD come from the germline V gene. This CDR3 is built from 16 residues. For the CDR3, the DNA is TGTGCCATCAGTGACTCTCAACAGGGAAACACCGGGGAGCTGTTTTTT. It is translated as CAISDSQQGNTGELFF.

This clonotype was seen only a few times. CDR3 DNA: TGTGCCAGCATAAACGGACAGGGAGGTATGAGGGGCACTGAAGCTTTCTTT. This codes for CASINGQGGMRGTEAFF. The chain joins TRBV6-2 or TRBV6-3 to TRBJ1-1; 8 bases match TRBD1. Trimming cost V 7 bases and J 4 bases; bases outside gene matches: 17. This CDR3 spans 17 amino acids. CDR1 and CDR2 (germline): MNHEY, SVGEGT.

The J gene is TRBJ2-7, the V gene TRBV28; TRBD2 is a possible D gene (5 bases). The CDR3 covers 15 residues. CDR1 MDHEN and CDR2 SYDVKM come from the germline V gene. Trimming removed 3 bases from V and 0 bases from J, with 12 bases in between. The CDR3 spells CASSFVPAGSYEQYF. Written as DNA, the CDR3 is TGTGCCAGCAGTTTTGTCCCCGCGGGCTCCTACGAGCAGTACTTC. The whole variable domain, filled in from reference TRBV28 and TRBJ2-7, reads DVKVTQSSRYLVKRTGEKVFLECVQDMDHENMFWYRQDPGLGLRLIYFSYDVKMKEKGDIPEGYSVSREKKERFSLILESASTNQTSMYLCASSFVPAGSYEQYFGPGTRLTVT.

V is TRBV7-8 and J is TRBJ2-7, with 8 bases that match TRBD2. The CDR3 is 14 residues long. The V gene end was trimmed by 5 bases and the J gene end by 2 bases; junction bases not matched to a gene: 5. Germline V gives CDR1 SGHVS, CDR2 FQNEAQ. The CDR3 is CASSALAGPYEQYF. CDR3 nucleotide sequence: TGTGCCAGCAGCGCCTTAGCGGGACCCTACGAGCAGTACTTC.

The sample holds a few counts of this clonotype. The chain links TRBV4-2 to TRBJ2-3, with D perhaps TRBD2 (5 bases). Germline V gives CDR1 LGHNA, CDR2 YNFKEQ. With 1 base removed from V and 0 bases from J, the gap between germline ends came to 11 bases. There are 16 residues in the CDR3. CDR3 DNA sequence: TGTGCCAGCAGCCAAGTAGACCAGCGGAGCACAGATACGCAGTATTTT. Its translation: CASSQVDQRSTDTQYF.

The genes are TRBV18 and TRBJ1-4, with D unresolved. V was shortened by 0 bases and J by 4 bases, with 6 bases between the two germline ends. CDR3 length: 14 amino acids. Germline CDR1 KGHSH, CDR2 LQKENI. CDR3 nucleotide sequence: TGTGCCAGCTCACCACCGAGTCATAATGAAAAACTGTTTTTT. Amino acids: CASSPPSHNEKLFF.

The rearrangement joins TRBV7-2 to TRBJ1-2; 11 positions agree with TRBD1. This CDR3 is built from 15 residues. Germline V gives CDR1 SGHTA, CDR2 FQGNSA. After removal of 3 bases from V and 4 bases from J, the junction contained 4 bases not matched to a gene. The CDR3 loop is CASSLTGTGGYGYTF. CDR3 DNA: TGTGCCAGCAGCTTGACCGGGACAGGGGGCTATGGCTACACCTTC.

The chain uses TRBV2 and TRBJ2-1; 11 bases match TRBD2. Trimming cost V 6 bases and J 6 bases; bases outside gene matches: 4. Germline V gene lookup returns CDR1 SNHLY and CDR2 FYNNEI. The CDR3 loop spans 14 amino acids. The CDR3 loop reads CASRDSGRVNEQFF. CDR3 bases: TGTGCCAGCAGGGATAGCGGGAGGGTCAATGAGCAGTTCTTC.